These 8 T cell receptor beta chains originate from one sample sequenced in a study of blood T cells in healthy people across ages. Primed by a sample-barcoded 5' primer and a J-beta primer mix, a second PCR proceeded for roughly 7 to 11 cycles. TCRdb reprocessed the 5' RACE reads with MiXCR, giving one entry per CDR3 protein. The sample has roughly 500,000 distinct CDR3 sequences, about 26% seen once. The sequenced sample was blood. These receptors were collected from a woman in her seventies in good health.

The chain couples TRBV6-6 to TRBJ1-2; 8 bases match TRBD1. V shed 7 bases, J shed 3 bases, and the junction held 10 bases outside the gene matches. CDR1 and CDR2 from the germline V gene are MNHNY and SVGAGI (reference sequence). This CDR3 region has 15 residues. The CDR3: CASNKGDRYYYGYTF. For the CDR3, the DNA is TGTGCCAGCAACAAGGGGGACAGGTACTACTATGGCTACACCTTC.

This clonotype came up a few times. The CDR3, as DNA: TGCGCCAGCAGCCAACCGGGACAGGGGGCCTCAGATACGCAGTATTTT. It specifies CASSQPGQGASDTQYF. This rearrangement joins TRBV4-1 to TRBJ2-3; 12 bases fit TRBD1. Trimming cost V 2 bases and J 4 bases; bases outside gene matches: 4. This CDR3 region has 16 residues. From germline, CDR1 is MGHRA and CDR2 YSYEKL.

In regard to this clonotype: The germline gene is not matched at one end of the junction; a read error may be the cause. The chain uses TRBV7-7 and TRBJ2-5, with 11 bases lining up with TRBD2. The CDR3 sequence is 16 residues long. Germline V gene lookup returns CDR1 SSHAT and CDR2 FNYEAQ (reference sequence). In nucleotides, the CDR3 is TGTGCTAGCAGCTTAGCTAGCGGGGGGCTCGGGGAGACCCAGTACTTC. Protein: CASSLASGGLGETQYF.

This chain links TRBV27 with TRBJ1-1; weak D call: TRBD1 (6 bases). The length of the CDR3 is 15 residues. The V gene lost 6 bases and the J gene lost 1 base, with 15 bases spanning the gap. Looked up from germline, CDR1 is MNHEY and CDR2 is SMNVEV (reference sequence). The CDR3 loop is CASSPDRLRNTEAFF. CDR3 DNA sequence: TGTGCCAGCAGCCCCGACAGGCTCCGGAACACTGAAGCTTTCTTT.

On this clonotype itself: The conserved final phenylalanine or tryptophan is absent from the CDR3, which likely points to a read error. The limits of the CDR3 on the DNA are not certain, so only TCRdb's listed CDR3 is given. The V call is TRBV12-3 or TRBV12-4, the J call TRBJ1-1; the table's TRBD1 call for D was not verified on the DNA. The CDR3 extends over 11 residues, inclusive of both ends. The CDR3 is CASSSQGGTFI.

The chain combines TRBV9 with TRBJ1-2; 9 nucleotides match TRBD1. V lost 3 bases to trimming and J lost 5 bases; unmatched junction nucleotides: 11. This CDR3 is 16 amino acids long. Germline V CDR1 and CDR2: SGDLS, YYNGEE. The CDR3 loop is CASSDLGTGKMYGYTF. In nucleotides, the CDR3 is TGTGCCAGCAGCGACTTAGGGACAGGGAAAATGTATGGCTACACCTTC.

This clonotype appeared a few times. The chain combines TRBV5-1 with TRBJ2-7; TRBD1 agrees at 9 bases. In germline, CDR1 is SGHRS, CDR2 YFSETQ. J was trimmed by 5 bases and V by 6 bases; bases with no gene match: 9. This CDR3 has 14 amino acids. The CDR3 loop is CASNPGQGVHEQYF. The CDR3 bases are TGCGCCAGCAACCCGGGACAGGGTGTCCACGAGCAGTACTTC.

Notes on this clonotype: At one end, the junction sequence differs from germline, possibly due to a read error. The V gene is TRBV3-1, the J gene TRBJ2-2; D tentatively fits TRBD1 or TRBD2 (5 bases each). Germline V gene lookup returns CDR1 LGHDT and CDR2 YNNKEL (reference sequence). This CDR3 region has 14 residues. The DNA of the CDR3 is TGTGCCAGCAGCCAAGATCTTGGGGCCGGGGAGCTGTCTTTT. This translates into CASSQDLGAGELSF.